These 22 T cell receptor beta chains share one sample of origin, sequenced in a study of cytomegalovirus exposure and HLA in healthy donors. TCRdb's table, derived via immunoSEQ multiplex PCR, lists solely in-frame clones and lacks some. The repertoire holds about 400,000 clones, with roughly 85% as singletons. Sequencing input: PBMCs. The receptors here all came from a woman under 30 in good health and CMV-seronegative.

The chain is built from TRBV10-2 and TRBJ2-7; tentative D call: TRBD1 (7 bases). The CDR3 is 17 amino acids. Trimming left V 7 bases short and J 0 bases short, with 22 bases between. Germline V gene sequence: CDR1 WSHSY, CDR2 SAAADI. The CDR3 protein is CASKGGSTTGTSYEQYF. The DNA for the CDR3 is TGCGCCAGCAAAGGGGGGTCCACGACAGGGACCTCCTACGAGCAGTACTTC.

The rearrangement uses TRBV6-5 and TRBJ2-1, with 8 bases aligning to TRBD1. Germline-derived CDR1 and CDR2 are MNHEY and SVGAGI. V shed 2 bases and J 10 bases; nucleotides not matched to a gene: 7. This CDR3 region has 14 residues. The CDR3 protein is CASSYTQGAEEQFF. CDR3 coding DNA: TGTGCCAGCAGTTACACTCAGGGGGCGGAAGAGCAGTTCTTC.

The chain links TRBV5-1 to TRBJ2-2, with 13 bases aligning to TRBD2. This CDR3 is built from 15 residues. CDR1 is SGHRS and CDR2 is YFSETQ in the germline V gene. After removal of 5 bases from V and 6 bases from J, the junction contained 4 bases not matched to a gene. The CDR3 DNA reads as TGCGCCAGCAGTCGGACTAGCGGGAGAGCCGGGGAGCTGTTTTTT. As protein: CASSRTSGRAGELFF.

The chain couples TRBV6-5 to TRBJ2-7; D gene unclear. V was pared by 5 bases and J by 2 bases, with 10 bases between. Looked up from germline, CDR1 is MNHEY and CDR2 is SVGAGI. The CDR3 totals 13 residues. The CDR3 reads CASSPMLPYEQYF. DNA for the CDR3: TGTGCCAGCAGTCCTATGCTGCCCTACGAGCAGTACTTC.

The chain employs TRBV27 and TRBJ1-1; no definite D call. CDR3 length equals 13 residues. Germline V gene sequence: CDR1 MNHEY, CDR2 SMNVEV (reference sequence). V dropped 3 bases and J dropped 4 bases, with 9 bases sitting between them. The CDR3 loop reads CASSLGKSTEAFF. The CDR3 nucleotides read TGTGCCAGCAGTTTGGGCAAGAGCACTGAAGCTTTCTTT.

This chain links TRBV5-1 with TRBJ2-1; 13 bases match TRBD2. V lost 7 bases and J lost 5; bases outside the gene matches: 3. This CDR3 contains 14 residues. CDR1 SGHRS and CDR2 YFSETQ come from the germline V gene. CDR3 in DNA: TGCGCCAGCCGAGGGACTAGCGGGAACAATGAGCAGTTCTTC. Amino acids: CASRGTSGNNEQFF.

Written as DNA, the CDR3 is TGTGCCAGCAGGGATACAGGGGGGAACACTGAAGCTTTCTTT. This gives the protein CASRDTGGNTEAFF. The chain has TRBV5-4 and TRBJ1-1, with 8 bases aligning to TRBD1. V shed 5 bases, J shed 1 base, and the junction held 4 bases outside the gene matches. The CDR3 sequence is 14 residues long. Germline CDR1 and CDR2: SGHNT and YYREEE (reference sequence).

The rearrangement joins TRBV30 to TRBJ1-3; D perhaps matches TRBD1 (6 bases). V was pared by 5 bases and J by 0 bases, with 29 bases between. Per the germline V gene, CDR1 is GTSNPN and CDR2 is SVGIG (reference sequence). The CDR3 runs to 20 residues. The CDR3 reads CAWAGVGGTNVFSSGNTIYF. CDR3 nucleotide sequence: TGTGCCTGGGCCGGAGTGGGGGGGACAAACGTCTTTTCCTCTGGAAACACCATATATTTT.

J is TRBJ2-5 and V is TRBV7-9, with D possibly TRBD1 on 5 matching bases. Trimming removed 7 bases from V and 5 bases from J, with 11 bases in between. This CDR3 region has 12 residues. CDR1 SEHNR and CDR2 FQNEAQ come from the germline V gene (reference sequence). The CDR3 DNA sequence: TGTGCCAGCACCAACCCAGGGGAGACCCAGTACTTC. Amino acid sequence: CASTNPGETQYF.

V is TRBV7-8 and J is TRBJ2-3; 10 bases match TRBD2. This CDR3 has 16 residues. Trimming removed 4 bases from V and 3 bases from J; junction bases left unmatched: 7. Germline CDR1 and CDR2: SGHVS and FQNEAQ. The CDR3 coding sequence is TGTGCCAGCAGCTGGAGCGGGGGGGCTGTAACAGATACGCAGTATTTT. This encodes CASSWSGGAVTDTQYF.

The chain has TRBV5-4 and TRBJ1-1, with D uncertain. This CDR3 is built from 13 residues. Trimming shortened V by 0 bases and J by 8 bases, and 11 bases separated the two germline ends. Germline loops: CDR1 SGHNT, CDR2 YYREEE (reference sequence). CDR3 protein: CASSLGGWREAFF. The CDR3, as DNA: TGTGCCAGCAGCTTGGGAGGGTGGAGAGAAGCTTTCTTT.

The chain recombines TRBV5-1 with TRBJ2-7; 8 nucleotides line up with TRBD1. V gave up 4 bases and J gave up 2 bases; unmatched junction bases: 5. Germline CDR1 is SGHRS and CDR2 is YFSETQ. This CDR3 contains 14 residues. The CDR3 coding sequence is TGCGCCAGCAGCACCGGGACAGGACCCTACGAGCAGTACTTC. Encoded protein: CASSTGTGPYEQYF.

The chain employs TRBV7-9 and TRBJ1-2; D possibly corresponds to TRBD1 (5 bases). The V and J ends lost 5 bases and 6 bases respectively, with 10 bases between them. Germline V gene sequence: CDR1 SEHNR, CDR2 FQNEAQ (reference sequence). The CDR3 loop spans 12 amino acids. The CDR3 loop reads CASSGQGNGYTF. In nucleotides, the CDR3 is TGTGCCAGCAGCGGTCAGGGTAATGGCTACACCTTC.

This CDR3 is CASSQASPPPYEQYF. CDR3 nucleotides: TGTGCCAGCAGCCAAGCCTCCCCTCCCCCCTACGAGCAGTACTTC. The gene calls are TRBV4-2 and TRBJ2-7; no clear D. This CDR3 region has 15 residues. Germline lookup yields CDR1 LGHNA and CDR2 YNFKEQ. The ends were cut back, 1 base at V and 2 bases at J, with 12 bases in the middle.

V usage is TRBV10-1 and J usage is TRBJ2-1; 11 bases are shared with TRBD2. The trim removed 4 bases at V and 4 bases at J, leaving 12 bases unmatched. The germline V gene has CDR1 WNHNN and CDR2 SYGVQD (reference sequence). The CDR3 is 18 residues long. Here the CDR3 DNA reads TGCGCCAGCAGTGGACCGGGACTAGCGGCAGGCGGGTACAATGAGCAGTTCTTC. Its protein is CASSGPGLAAGGYNEQFF.

V usage is TRBV5-1 and J usage is TRBJ2-5, with a tentative D call TRBD2 (6 bases). Trimming took off 0 bases at V and 8 bases at J, with 11 bases between the two ends. The CDR3 covers 13 residues. Germline CDR1 SGHRS, CDR2 YFSETQ. Here the CDR3 DNA reads TGCGCCAGCAGCTTGGGGAGGGATGATACCCAGTACTTC. Protein product: CASSLGRDDTQYF.

J is TRBJ2-2 and V is TRBV6-4; no firm D call. V shed 6 bases and J shed 3 bases, with 5 bases lying between them. The CDR3 is made up of 12 amino acids. Germline V gene sequence: CDR1 MRHNA, CDR2 SNTAGT. DNA for the CDR3: TGTGCCAGCAGGGCTTACACCGGGGAGCTGTTTTTT. It encodes CASRAYTGELFF.

The chain employs TRBV19 and TRBJ2-7; 8 nucleotides align to TRBD2. Germline lookup yields CDR1 LNHDA and CDR2 SQIVND (reference sequence). CDR3 length: 15 residues. The V gene end was trimmed by 2 bases and the J gene end by 5 bases; junction bases not matched to a gene: 8. The CDR3 DNA reads TGTGCCAGTAGTATAATGGGGACTAGGGGCCACGAGCAGTACTTC. It encodes CASSIMGTRGHEQYF.

The CDR3 DNA follows: TGTGCCTGGACCGTGGCAAACACTGAAGCTTTCTTT. Residues: CAWTVANTEAFF. The chain has TRBV30 and TRBJ1-1; D remains ambiguous. CDR1 is GTSNPN and CDR2 is SVGIG in the germline V gene (reference sequence). V lost 4 bases and J lost 2, with 8 bases in between. This CDR3 spans 12 amino acids.

The rearrangement uses TRBV27 and TRBJ1-4; TRBD1 aligns across 7 bases. J was trimmed by 6 bases and V by 5 bases; bases with no gene match: 12. The CDR3 contains 16 residues. Germline V CDR1 and CDR2: MNHEY, SMNVEV (reference sequence). In nucleotides, the CDR3 is TGTGCCAGCAGTATGACAGGGCCCGACGGCCATGAAAAACTGTTTTTT. Amino acids: CASSMTGPDGHEKLFF.

The rearrangement links TRBV20-1 to TRBJ1-2; D gene unclear. The CDR3 is 10 residues long. Trimming took 5 bases from V and 3 from J, leaving 4 bases between them. CDR1 and CDR2 from the germline V gene are DFQATT and SNEGSKA (reference sequence). Written as DNA, the CDR3 is TGCAGTGCTCACTACTATGGCTACACCTTC. Its protein is CSAHYYGYTF.

The J gene is TRBJ2-7, the V gene TRBV6-1, with 12 bases aligning to TRBD2. The CDR3 length is 15 residues. Germline-derived CDR1 and CDR2 are MNHNS and SASEGT. V lost 6 bases, J lost 2 bases, and 5 bases stayed unmatched. The CDR3 protein is CASRTSGSVAYEQYF. The DNA of the CDR3 is TGTGCCAGCAGGACTAGCGGGAGTGTGGCCTACGAGCAGTACTTC.